One T cell receptor beta chain is described in this entry. Its antigen is unknown. Base-call qualities are not available, and no considerably larger clone is one nucleotide away. The run used an Illumina NovaSeq 6000. TCR cDNA was made using 5'RACE template switching, a step that added a universal primer site and unique molecular identifiers. Priming for cDNA synthesis came from both the TCR alpha and TCR beta constant segments. Library amplification used two PCR steps, and the second PCR step added sample barcodes and sequencing adapters. Sequencing of the libraries was done on either Illumina HiSeq 2500 (2x100 bp) or NovaSeq (2x150 bp). The paper's data handling went like this. Reads were demultiplexed and collapsed into UMI consensus sequences with MIGEC, and V(D)J alignment was performed with MiXCR. Vaccine-responding clonotypes were defined with edgeR using replicate PBMC samples, requiring FDR below 0.01 and a log2 fold change above 5 up to day 15. Each bulk clonotype was labeled CD4 or CD8 based on which sequenced repertoire, CD4 or CD8, contained the clonotype at higher abundance. The raw public data were reprocessed by TCRdb itself: fastp quality trimming at Q25, MiXCR clonotype calling, in-frame beta chains only. Rows matching on CDR3 protein sequence are summarized as one entry with the most common DNA and genes. Here the V and J calls rest on TCRdb's processing, not on the authors' analysis. The sample contains about 330,000 distinct CDR3 sequences, roughly 4.3% of them found a single time. The biggest ten clones account for just under 25% of the sample.

Spanning cysteine to phenylalanine, the CDR3 consists of 16 amino acids. Solely the CDR3 DNA is kept, with 48 bases framed from the first base. The germline ends are 12 bases apart after V is trimmed by 0 bases and J by 0 bases. CDR1 SGDLS and CDR2 YYNGEE are derived from the germline V gene. Read against the paper, the sample's treatment or condition label means: live attenuated yellow fever vaccine strain. At each blood-draw timepoint, two biological replicates of bulk PBMCs were collected. PBMCs were isolated from peripheral blood using a standard Ficoll-Paque protocol. TriZol was used to extract RNA from bulk PBMCs, CD4 and CD8 fractions, and dextramer-positive and dextramer-negative fractions. These data belong to a study of T cells after yellow fever vaccination (dated by TCRdb to between 2018 and 2021). The study in broad terms: The SMART-Seq v4 Ultra Low Input RNA kit was used to prepare libraries from fractions with low cell numbers. Blood was collected at multiple timepoints before and after primary and secondary immunization, and bulk PBMC replicates and cell subsets were isolated. To follow T-cell clones before and after primary and booster YFV17D yellow fever vaccination, bulk TCR alpha and beta repertoires were sequenced over time. Two healthy male donors, one aged 18 to 30 and one aged 30 to 40 years, made up the cohort. The research as a whole found: Computational filtering was needed because FACS-sorted repertoires could contain abundant contaminating clonotypes from the bulk population. Because the study included only two donors, the extent to which the findings can be generalized is limited. A small fraction of clonotypes appeared in both the CD4 and CD8 compartments, likely as a result of convergent recombination. After the booster, most clones that had expanded after primary vaccination were detected again (almost 97% of CD4 and around nine tenths of CD8), suggesting broad maintenance of memory. The secondary T-cell response was weaker than the primary response but faster, peaking on day 5 instead of day 15.

The specimen comprised PBMCs, sampled 5 days after the yellow fever booster vaccination. The rearrangement joined TRBV9 to TRBJ1-1; there is no confident call for the D gene. The clonotype originates from a man in his late teens or twenties who received the YFV17D yellow fever vaccine. The CDR3 in this case is CASSVGYLDMNTEAFF. Here is the DNA: TGTGCCAGCAGCGTAGGGTATCTCGATATGAACACTGAAGCTTTCTTT. Reference TRBV9 and TRBJ1-1 genes cover what lies past the CDR3, so the full variable domain is DSGVTQTPKHLITATGQRVTLRCSPRSGDLSVYWYQQSLDQGLQFLIQYYNGEERAKGNILERFSAQQFPDLHSELNLSSLELGDSALYFCASSVGYLDMNTEAFFGQGTRLTVV.